A single sample gave rise to the 20 T cell receptor beta chains below, sequenced in a study of OX40 agonist ivuxolimab in advanced cancers. The assay was immunoSEQ multiplex PCR, and TCRdb's table has in-frame clones only and misses some. The profile shows 77,000 or so clones, roughly nine tenths of them singletons. The starting material was CD4+ or CD8+ T cells sorted from blood, obtained in a trial of the OX40 agonist ivuxolimab. The receptors were gathered from an adult with an advanced solid tumor such as melanoma, head and neck, liver or kidney cancer.

This chain joins TRBV6-5 and TRBJ1-2; D might be TRBD1 (5 bases). The CDR3 runs to 13 residues. The germline CDR1 and CDR2 sequences are MNHEY and SVGAGI. V lost 0 bases and J 5 bases, leaving 7 bases between the germline ends. CDR3: CASSYSDRYGYTF. CDR3 DNA sequence: TGTGCCAGCAGTTACTCCGACAGATATGGCTACACCTTC.

This chain joins TRBV10-3 and TRBJ1-5, with 10 bases aligning to TRBD1. CDR3 length: 15 residues. Germline CDR1 reads ENHRY; CDR2 reads SYGVKD. Losses at the gene ends were 3 bases for V and 6 bases for J; bases not matched to a gene: 5. The CDR3: CAISDRDRGGQPQHF. For the CDR3, the DNA is TGTGCCATCAGTGATCGGGACAGGGGAGGTCAGCCCCAGCATTTT.

In its sample, this clone was seen once. J is TRBJ1-2 and V is TRBV7-9; no firm D call. Per germline, CDR1 SEHNR and CDR2 FQNEAQ (reference sequence). The V end was cut by 2 bases, the J end by 2 bases, with 12 bases between. CDR3 length equals 15 residues. CDR3 loop: CASSLSRLNNYGYTF. The CDR3 nucleotides are TGTGCCAGCAGCTTAAGCAGGCTTAACAACTATGGCTACACCTTC.

J is TRBJ2-5 and V is TRBV5-8, with D uncertain. TRBJ2-7 explains the end of the DNA better; the J call may be wrong. The CDR3 loop spans 11 amino acids. From germline, CDR1 is SGHTS and CDR2 YDEGEE. CDR3 nucleotides: TGTGCCAGCAGCTTTCCCTACGAGCAGTACTTC. Translation: CASSFPYEQYF.

The chain recombines TRBV6-5 with TRBJ2-5, with TRBD2 matching 8 bases. Germline CDR1 is MNHEY and CDR2 is SVGAGI. The junction had 2 bases not matched to a gene; V was cut back by 4 bases and J by 1 base. The CDR3 contains 14 residues. CDR3 amino acids: CASSLAGSQETQYF. The DNA of the CDR3 is TGTGCCAGCAGTTTAGCGGGGAGCCAAGAGACCCAGTACTTC.

V gene TRBV2 combines with J gene TRBJ1-1, with D hard to call. Germline V gives CDR1 SNHLY, CDR2 FYNNEI. Trimming stripped 2 bases from V and 5 bases from J, with 6 bases between. This CDR3 has 12 amino acids. CDR3 region: CASSEWGTEAFF. The CDR3 DNA reads TGTGCCAGCAGTGAATGGGGAACTGAAGCTTTCTTT. Full variable domain (remainder filled in from reference TRBV2 and TRBJ1-1): EPEVTQTPSHQVTQMGQEVILRCVPISNHLYFYWYRQILGQKVEFLVSFYNNEISEKSEIFDDQFSVERPDGSNFTLKIRSTKLEDSAMYFCASSEWGTEAFFGQGTRLTVV.

This chain connects TRBV27 to TRBJ2-7; TRBD2 might be the D (7 bases). V lost 4 bases and J lost 0, with 13 bases in between. The CDR3 contains 15 residues. The V gene's germline CDR1 is MNHEY and CDR2 SMNVEV (reference sequence). In DNA form, the CDR3 reads TGTGCCAGCAGTTGGGCCGCGGGGGCCTCCTACGAGCAGTACTTC. Protein product: CASSWAAGASYEQYF.

The chain uses TRBV19 and TRBJ2-7; the D gene could be TRBD1 or TRBD2 (5 bases each). Germline loops: CDR1 LNHDA, CDR2 SQIVND (reference sequence). The germline V and J ends were trimmed by 5 bases and 4 bases, with 30 bases remaining between them. The CDR3 runs 19 residues. The CDR3 protein is CASSPSDPLYGTSLYEQYF. CDR3 DNA sequence: TGTGCCAGTAGTCCCAGCGATCCTCTCTACGGGACGAGTCTTTACGAGCAGTACTTC.

The chain couples TRBV6-1 to TRBJ2-2; 14 nucleotides match TRBD2. The V gene end was trimmed by 4 bases and the J gene end by 2 bases; junction bases not matched to a gene: 9. There are 19 residues in the CDR3. Germline assignment: CDR1 MNHNS and CDR2 SASEGT. DNA for the CDR3: TGTGCCAGCAGTGGGTCTCCGGGACTAGCGGGAGTCAACACCGGGGAGCTGTTTTTT. The encoded protein is CASSGSPGLAGVNTGELFF.

The V call is TRBV28, the J call TRBJ1-4, with 9 bases identical to TRBD1. The CDR3 sequence is 16 residues long. J was trimmed by 5 bases and V by 9 bases; bases with no gene match: 13. The germline gives CDR1 MDHEN, CDR2 SYDVKM. Written as DNA, the CDR3 is TGTGCCAGTAGCCTACTGATCGGGACAGGGAATGAAAAACTGTTTTTT. It translates to CASSLLIGTGNEKLFF.

The chain combines TRBV5-1 with TRBJ2-1; D tentatively fits TRBD1 or TRBD2 (5 bases each). Germline CDR1 reads SGHRS; CDR2 reads YFSETQ. V was shortened by 0 bases and J by 5 bases, with 12 bases between the two germline ends. The CDR3 is 15 amino acids. The CDR3 DNA is TGCGCCAGCAGCTTGGTGAGGGGCGCTAACAATGAGCAGTTCTTC. Its translation is CASSLVRGANNEQFF.

V usage is TRBV2 and J usage is TRBJ1-2; the D is unclear. Trimming shortened V by 6 bases and J by 1 base, and 24 bases separated the two germline ends. Germline values: CDR1 SNHLY, CDR2 FYNNEI. The CDR3 is 18 residues long. DNA for the CDR3: TGTGCCAGCAGGGGAGGGCCTAGATTGGGAGACCATAACTATGGCTACACCTTC. Its protein product is CASRGGPRLGDHNYGYTF.

The rearrangement links TRBV28 to TRBJ1-5; the D gene is possibly TRBD1 (5 bases). V was shortened by 5 bases and J by 0 bases, with 14 bases between the two germline ends. Per germline, CDR1 MDHEN and CDR2 SYDVKM. The CDR3 extends over 16 amino acids. The CDR3 here is CASSTAGLYSNQPQHF. The CDR3 DNA is TGTGCCAGCAGTACAGCAGGGCTCTATAGCAATCAGCCCCAGCATTTT.

The V and J genes are TRBV6-5 and TRBJ1-3, with D possibly TRBD1 on 6 matching bases. The V gene's germline CDR1 is MNHEY and CDR2 SVGAGI. The CDR3 runs to 13 residues. Between the trimmed V and J ends, which lost 6 bases and 9 bases, there was a span of 15 bases. The CDR3 is CASRPTGSSTIYF. The CDR3 DNA reads TGTGCCAGCAGGCCTACAGGGTCGAGCACCATATATTTT.

This clone came up a few times. This chain's CDR3 is CASSLGVLGGTKETQYF. The CDR3 DNA sequence: TGCGCCAGCAGCTTGGGCGTTTTAGGGGGGACCAAGGAGACCCAGTACTTC. The rearrangement uses TRBV5-1 and TRBJ2-5; D possibly uses TRBD1 or TRBD2 (6 bases each). Trimming cost V 0 bases and J 5 bases, with 20 bases left between them. Germline CDR1 is SGHRS and CDR2 is YFSETQ. This CDR3 spans 17 amino acids.

V and J are TRBV19 and TRBJ2-2; 10 bases line up with TRBD2. V shed 2 bases and J 0 bases; nucleotides not matched to a gene: 3. Germline values: CDR1 LNHDA, CDR2 SQIVND (reference sequence). The CDR3 runs to 17 residues. CDR3 amino acids: CASSIIAGGPNTGELFF. The CDR3 coding sequence is TGTGCCAGTAGTATAATAGCGGGAGGCCCGAACACCGGGGAGCTGTTTTTT.

The chain couples TRBV29-1 to TRBJ1-2; possible D gene TRBD1, 6 bases. CDR1 is SQVTM, CDR2 ANQGSEA, per germline. Trimming removed 6 bases at V and 7 bases at J, with 15 bases between. CDR3 length: 12 residues. The CDR3 here is CSVSTGGAGYTF. The CDR3 DNA is TGCAGCGTATCTACTGGGGGGGCTGGCTACACCTTC.

The CDR3 DNA follows: TGTGCCAGCAGCTTGGGCGCTAGCGTCCAAGAGACCCAGTACTTC. Amino acid sequence: CASSLGASVQETQYF. The V call is TRBV5-4, the J call TRBJ2-5, with a tentative D call TRBD2 (6 bases). Germline-derived CDR1 and CDR2 are SGHNT and YYREEE (reference sequence). CDR3 length: 15 residues. Trimming stripped 0 bases from V and 1 base from J, with 10 bases between.

V gene TRBV2 combines with J gene TRBJ2-3, with 8 bases fitting TRBD2. Germline V gene lookup returns CDR1 SNHLY and CDR2 FYNNEI. The junction had 9 bases not matched to a gene; V was cut back by 7 bases and J by 6 bases. The CDR3 spans 14 residues. CDR3 protein: CASMKLAGGDTQYF. In DNA form, the CDR3 reads TGTGCCAGCATGAAGCTAGCGGGTGGGGATACGCAGTATTTT.

This clone was detected a few times. The J gene is TRBJ2-2, the V gene TRBV5-6; tentatively, D is TRBD1 (6 bases). Trimming cost V 1 base and J 7 bases, with 14 bases left between them. Per the germline V gene, CDR1 is SGHDT and CDR2 is YYEEEE. This CDR3 comprises 15 residues. CDR3 in amino acids: CASSLWWDIYGELFF. As DNA, the CDR3 is TGTGCCAGCAGCTTGTGGTGGGACATTTACGGGGAGCTGTTTTTT.